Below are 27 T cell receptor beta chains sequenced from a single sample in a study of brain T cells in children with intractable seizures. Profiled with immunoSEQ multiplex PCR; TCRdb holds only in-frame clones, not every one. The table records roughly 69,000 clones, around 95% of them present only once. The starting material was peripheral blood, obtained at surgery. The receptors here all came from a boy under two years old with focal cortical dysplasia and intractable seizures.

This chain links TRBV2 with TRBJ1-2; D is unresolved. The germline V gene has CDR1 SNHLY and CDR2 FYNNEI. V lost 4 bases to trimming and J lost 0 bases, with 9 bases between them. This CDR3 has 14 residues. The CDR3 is CASSGTGANYGYTF. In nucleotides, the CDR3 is TGTGCCAGCAGTGGGACGGGAGCTAACTATGGCTACACCTTC.

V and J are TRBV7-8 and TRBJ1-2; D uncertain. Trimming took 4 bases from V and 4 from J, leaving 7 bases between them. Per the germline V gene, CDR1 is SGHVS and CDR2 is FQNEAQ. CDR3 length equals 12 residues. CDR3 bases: TGTGCCAGCAGCTCTGGGCTCTATGGCTACACCTTC. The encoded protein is CASSSGLYGYTF.

The CDR3 region has the DNA TGTGCCAGCAGCCTAACTAGCGCGCCAGGAGGCACAGATACGCAGTATTTT. Its translation: CASSLTSAPGGTDTQYF. This chain connects TRBV9 to TRBJ2-3, with 7 nucleotides matching TRBD2. CDR1 is SGDLS and CDR2 is YYNGEE in the germline V gene. There are 17 residues in the CDR3. Unmatched junction bases numbered 12, after V lost 4 bases and J lost 1 base.

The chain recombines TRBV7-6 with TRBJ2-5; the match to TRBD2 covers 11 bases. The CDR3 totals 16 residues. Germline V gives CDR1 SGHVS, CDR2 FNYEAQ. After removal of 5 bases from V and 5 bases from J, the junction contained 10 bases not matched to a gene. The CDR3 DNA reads TGTGCCAGCAGCATGATCCTAGCGGGGGGACACGAGACCCAGTACTTC. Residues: CASSMILAGGHETQYF.

CDR3: CASPRTEAFF. The CDR3 DNA reads as TGTGCCAGCCCTCGGACTGAAGCTTTCTTT. The rearrangement joins TRBV18 to TRBJ1-1; no clear D. Trimming shortened V by 8 bases and J by 5 bases, and 6 bases separated the two germline ends. The V gene's germline CDR1 is KGHSH and CDR2 LQKENI. The CDR3 consists of 10 residues. The entire variable domain, with the rest obtained from reference TRBV18 and TRBJ1-1, is as follows: NAGVMQNPRHLVRRRGQEARLRCSPMKGHSHVYWYRQLPEEGLKFMVYLQKENIIDESGMPKERFSAEFPKEGPSILRIQQVVRGDSAAYFCASPRTEAFFGQGTRLTVV.

This CDR3 reads CASSPHPGQGGYEQYF. The CDR3 DNA sequence: TGTGCCAGTAGTCCACACCCAGGACAGGGCGGCTACGAGCAGTACTTC. The V call is TRBV19, the J call TRBJ2-7, with TRBD1 matching over 8 bases. The CDR3 runs 16 residues. Unmatched junction bases numbered 12, after V lost 5 bases and J lost 3 bases. CDR1 LNHDA and CDR2 SQIVND come from the germline V gene (reference sequence).

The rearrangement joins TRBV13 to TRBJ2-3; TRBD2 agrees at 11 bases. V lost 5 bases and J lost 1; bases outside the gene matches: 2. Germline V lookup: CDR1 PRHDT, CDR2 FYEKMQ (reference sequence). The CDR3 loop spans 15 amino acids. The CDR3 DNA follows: TGTGCCAGCAGCGCGGGACTAGCGGGCACAGATACGCAGTATTTT. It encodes CASSAGLAGTDTQYF. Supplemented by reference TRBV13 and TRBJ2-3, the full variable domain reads AAGVIQSPRHLIKEKRETATLKCYPIPRHDTVYWYQQGPGQDPQFLISFYEKMQSDKGSIPDRFSAQQFSDYHSELNMSSLELGDSALYFCASSAGLAGTDTQYFGPGTRLTVL.

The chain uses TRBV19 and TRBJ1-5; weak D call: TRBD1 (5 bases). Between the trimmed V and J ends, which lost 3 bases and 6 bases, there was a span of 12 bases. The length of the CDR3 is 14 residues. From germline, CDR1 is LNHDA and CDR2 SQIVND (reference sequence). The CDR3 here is CASSMGGDVQPQHF. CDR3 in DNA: TGTGCCAGTAGTATGGGGGGGGACGTTCAGCCCCAGCATTTT.

CDR3 loop: CASTFGQTGTDTQYF. The CDR3 region has the DNA TGTGCCAGCACCTTCGGACAGACAGGGACAGATACGCAGTATTTT. The chain combines TRBV7-9 with TRBJ2-3, with 7 bases lining up with TRBD1. Unmatched junction bases numbered 10, after V lost 7 bases and J lost 3 bases. The CDR3 extends over 15 amino acids. Germline V CDR1 and CDR2: SEHNR, FQNEAQ (reference sequence).

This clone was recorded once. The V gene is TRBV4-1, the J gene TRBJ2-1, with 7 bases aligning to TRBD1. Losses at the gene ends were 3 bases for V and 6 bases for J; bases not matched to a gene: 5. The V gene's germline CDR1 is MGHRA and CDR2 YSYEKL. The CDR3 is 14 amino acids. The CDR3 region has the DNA TGCGCCAGCAGCCAGACAGGGATTCCCAATGAGCAGTTCTTC. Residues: CASSQTGIPNEQFF.

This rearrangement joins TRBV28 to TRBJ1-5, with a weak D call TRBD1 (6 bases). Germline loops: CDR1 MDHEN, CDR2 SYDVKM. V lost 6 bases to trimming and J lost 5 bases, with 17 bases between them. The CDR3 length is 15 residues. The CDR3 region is CASRSPLGAHQPQHF. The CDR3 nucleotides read TGTGCCAGCAGGTCGCCTTTGGGGGCACATCAGCCCCAGCATTTT.

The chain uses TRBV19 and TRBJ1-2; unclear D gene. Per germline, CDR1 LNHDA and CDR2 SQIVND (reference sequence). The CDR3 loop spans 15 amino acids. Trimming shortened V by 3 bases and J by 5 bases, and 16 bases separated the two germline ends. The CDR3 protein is CASSIVYSRRYGYTF. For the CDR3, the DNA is TGTGCCAGTAGTATCGTATATTCCCGGCGGTATGGCTACACCTTC.

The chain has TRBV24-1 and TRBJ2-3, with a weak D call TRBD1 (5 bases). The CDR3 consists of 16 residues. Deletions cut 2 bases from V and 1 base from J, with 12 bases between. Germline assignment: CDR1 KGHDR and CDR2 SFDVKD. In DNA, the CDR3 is TGTGCCACCAGTGATTCCCCAGGCAGGGGCACAGATACGCAGTATTTT. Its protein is CATSDSPGRGTDTQYF.

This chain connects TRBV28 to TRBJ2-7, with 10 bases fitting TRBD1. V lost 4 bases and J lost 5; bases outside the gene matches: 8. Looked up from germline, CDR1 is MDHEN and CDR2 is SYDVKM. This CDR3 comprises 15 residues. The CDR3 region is CASSYRTGTGDEQYF. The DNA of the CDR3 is TGTGCCAGCAGTTACCGAACCGGGACAGGGGACGAGCAGTACTTC.

CDR3 DNA: TGTGCCAGCAGTTACAGGGGGCGAGCCTACGAGCAGTACTTC. Its translation: CASSYRGRAYEQYF. The chain joins TRBV28 to TRBJ2-7; TRBD1 matches at 9 bases. CDR3 length equals 14 residues. The germline gives CDR1 MDHEN, CDR2 SYDVKM. V lost 4 bases and J lost 2; bases outside the gene matches: 3.

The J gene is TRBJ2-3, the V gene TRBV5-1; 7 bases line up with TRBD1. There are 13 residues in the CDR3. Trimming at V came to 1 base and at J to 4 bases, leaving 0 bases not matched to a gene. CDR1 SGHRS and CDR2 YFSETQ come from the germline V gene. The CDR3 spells CASSLQGADTQYF. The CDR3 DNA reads TGCGCCAGCAGCTTGCAGGGGGCAGATACGCAGTATTTT. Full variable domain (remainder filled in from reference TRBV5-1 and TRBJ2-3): KAGVTQTPRYLIKTRGQQVTLSCSPISGHRSVSWYQQTPGQGLQFLFEYFSETQRNKGNFPGRFSGRQFSNSRSEMNVSTLELGDSALYLCASSLQGADTQYFGPGTRLTVL.

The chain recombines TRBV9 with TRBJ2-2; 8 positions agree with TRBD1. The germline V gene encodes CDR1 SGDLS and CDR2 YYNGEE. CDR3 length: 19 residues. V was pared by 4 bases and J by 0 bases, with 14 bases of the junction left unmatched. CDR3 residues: CASSPSRMRGQANTGELFF. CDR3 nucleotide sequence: TGTGCCAGCAGCCCCTCTAGGATGCGGGGACAGGCGAACACCGGGGAGCTGTTTTTT.

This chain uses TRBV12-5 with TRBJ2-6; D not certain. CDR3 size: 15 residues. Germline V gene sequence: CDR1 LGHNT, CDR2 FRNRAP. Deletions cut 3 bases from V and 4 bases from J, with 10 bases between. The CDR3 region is CASGLPPGGANVLTF. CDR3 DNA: TGTGCTAGTGGTTTACCGCCTGGCGGGGCCAACGTCCTGACTTTC.

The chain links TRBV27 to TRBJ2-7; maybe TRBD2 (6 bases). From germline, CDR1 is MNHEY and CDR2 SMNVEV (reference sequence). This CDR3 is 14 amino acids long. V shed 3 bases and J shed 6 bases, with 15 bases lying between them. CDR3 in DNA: TGTGCCAGCAGTTTCTTGGGCGGGGTCCGCGAGCAGTACTTC. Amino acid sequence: CASSFLGGVREQYF.

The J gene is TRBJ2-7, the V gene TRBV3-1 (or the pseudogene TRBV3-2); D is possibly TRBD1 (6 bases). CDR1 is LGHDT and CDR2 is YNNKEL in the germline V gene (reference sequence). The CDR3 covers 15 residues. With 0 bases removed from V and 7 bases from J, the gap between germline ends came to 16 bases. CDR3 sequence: CASSQDLGGRREQYF. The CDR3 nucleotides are TGTGCCAGCAGCCAAGATCTAGGGGGTCGGCGAGAGCAGTACTTC.

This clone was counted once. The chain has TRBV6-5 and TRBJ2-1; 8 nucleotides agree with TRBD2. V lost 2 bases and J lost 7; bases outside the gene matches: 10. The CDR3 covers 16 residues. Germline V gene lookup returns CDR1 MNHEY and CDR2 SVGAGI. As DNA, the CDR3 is TGTGCCAGCAGTTACACTTCATTCGGGAGGGGGAATGAGCAGTTCTTC. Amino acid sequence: CASSYTSFGRGNEQFF.

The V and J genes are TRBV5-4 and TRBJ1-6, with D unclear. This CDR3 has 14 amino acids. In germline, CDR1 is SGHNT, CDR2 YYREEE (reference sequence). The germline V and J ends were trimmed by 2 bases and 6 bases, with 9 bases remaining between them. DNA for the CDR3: TGTGCCAGCAGCTTTCCCGCTTCTAATTCACCCCTCCACTTT. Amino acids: CASSFPASNSPLHF.

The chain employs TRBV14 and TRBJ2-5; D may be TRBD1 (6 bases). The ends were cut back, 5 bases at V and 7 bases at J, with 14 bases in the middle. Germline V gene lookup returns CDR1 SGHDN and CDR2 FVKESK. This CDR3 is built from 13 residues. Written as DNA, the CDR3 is TGTGCCAGCAGCGAAAGGGGGACGGGGACCCAGTACTTC. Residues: CASSERGTGTQYF.

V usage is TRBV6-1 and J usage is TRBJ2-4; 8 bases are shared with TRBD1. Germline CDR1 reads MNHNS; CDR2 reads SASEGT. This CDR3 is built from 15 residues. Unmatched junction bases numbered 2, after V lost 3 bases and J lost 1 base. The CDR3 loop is CASSERTGAKNIQYF. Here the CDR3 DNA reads TGTGCCAGCAGTGAGCGGACAGGGGCCAAAAACATTCAGTACTTC.

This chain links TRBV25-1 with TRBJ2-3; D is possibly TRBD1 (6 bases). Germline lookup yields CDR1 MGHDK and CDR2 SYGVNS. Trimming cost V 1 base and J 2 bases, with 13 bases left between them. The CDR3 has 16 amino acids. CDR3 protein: CASSEWVGQTTDTQYF. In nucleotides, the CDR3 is TGTGCCAGCAGTGAATGGGTAGGACAGACCACAGATACGCAGTATTTT.

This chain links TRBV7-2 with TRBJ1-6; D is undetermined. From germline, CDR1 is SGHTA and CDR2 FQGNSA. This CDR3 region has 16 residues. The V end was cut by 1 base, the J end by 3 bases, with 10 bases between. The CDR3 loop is CASSLDQRIYNSPLHF. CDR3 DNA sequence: TGTGCCAGCAGCTTAGATCAGCGGATCTATAATTCACCCCTCCACTTT. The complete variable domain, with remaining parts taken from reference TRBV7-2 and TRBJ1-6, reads GAGVSQSPSNKVTEKGKDVELRCDPISGHTALYWYRQSLGQGLEFLIYFQGNSAPDKSGLPSDRFSAERTGGSVSTLTIQRTQQEDSAVYLCASSLDQRIYNSPLHFGNGTRLTVT.

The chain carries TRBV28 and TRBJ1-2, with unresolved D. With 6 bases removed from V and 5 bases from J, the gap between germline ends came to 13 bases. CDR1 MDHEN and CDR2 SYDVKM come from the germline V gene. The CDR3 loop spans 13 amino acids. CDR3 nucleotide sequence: TGTGCCAGCAGCTACGGGATCCAGTATGGCTACACCTTC. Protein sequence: CASSYGIQYGYTF.